The 28 T cell receptor beta chains given below trace back to one sample, sequenced in a study of cytomegalovirus exposure and HLA in healthy donors. PCR used 60 Vbeta primers and 13 Jbeta primers. Assay: immunoSEQ multiplex PCR; the TCRdb copy retains only in-frame clones and omits some. This sample carries about 170,000 clones, around 73% of them seen once, and the ten largest clones take 5% to 5.5%. The specimen sequenced was PBMCs. Every receptor here comes from a young woman in good health and CMV-seropositive.

The chain combines TRBV12-5 with TRBJ2-5; D unclear. Gene TRBJ2-7 matches the end of the DNA better, so the J call may be wrong. The germline V gene has CDR1 LGHNT and CDR2 FRNRAP. The CDR3 consists of 15 residues. As DNA, the CDR3 is TGTGCTAGTGGTTTGGAAGAAATGAGCTCCTACGAGCAGTACTTC. Its protein product is CASGLEEMSSYEQYF.

On this clone itself: At one end the junction does not follow the germline gene, possibly because of a read error. This sequence joins TRBV11-1 and TRBJ2-7; perhaps TRBD2 as D (8 bases). Germline lookup yields CDR1 SGHAT and CDR2 FQDESV (reference sequence). The CDR3 runs 13 residues. The DNA of the CDR3 is TGTGCCAGCAGCTTTGACAGGGAGCGGGAGCAGTGCTTC. It specifies CASSFDREREQCF. Complete variable domain (other parts from reference TRBV11-1 and TRBJ2-7): EAEVAQSPRYKITEKSQAVAFWCDPISGHATLYWYRQILGQGPELLVQFQDESVVDDSQLPKDRFSAERLKGVDSTLKIQPAELGDSAMYLCASSFDREREQCFGPGTRLTVT.

This rearrangement joins TRBV6-6 to TRBJ1-2, with D maybe TRBD1 (6 bases). CDR3 length equals 13 residues. Germline lookup yields CDR1 MNHNY and CDR2 SVGAGI (reference sequence). The V gene lost 6 bases and the J gene lost 2 bases, with 10 bases spanning the gap. In DNA, the CDR3 is TGTGCCAGCAGAGTACAGGGAAACTATGGCTACACCTTC. Its protein product is CASRVQGNYGYTF.

The chain has TRBV30 and TRBJ1-4, with 8 bases matching TRBD1. Germline assignment: CDR1 GTSNPN and CDR2 SVGIG (reference sequence). The CDR3 sequence is 18 residues long. The V gene end was trimmed by 1 base and the J gene end by 0 bases; junction bases not matched to a gene: 10. CDR3 bases: TGTGCCTGGAGTGCTCTCAGGGGGCCACCTTCAACTAATGAAAAACTGTTTTTT. Its translation is CAWSALRGPPSTNEKLFF.

V and J are TRBV5-6 and TRBJ2-7; the match to TRBD2 covers 11 bases. This CDR3 region has 16 residues. CDR1 is SGHDT, CDR2 YYEEEE, per germline. V shed 0 bases and J 5 bases; nucleotides not matched to a gene: 7. DNA of the CDR3: TGTGCCAGCAGCTTGGGTCTAGCGGGGGGCTGGGACGAGCAGTACTTC. The encoded protein is CASSLGLAGGWDEQYF.

V and J are TRBV28 and TRBJ1-5, with 8 bases lining up with TRBD1. This CDR3 spans 14 amino acids. Germline CDR1 reads MDHEN; CDR2 reads SYDVKM. The V segment lost 5 bases and the J segment 7 bases; nucleotides outside the gene matches: 7. CDR3 region: CASSLDRGIQPQHF. CDR3 nucleotides: TGTGCCAGCAGTCTAGACAGGGGTATCCAGCCCCAGCATTTT.

The chain combines TRBV4-3 with TRBJ1-1; D is ambiguous. V gave up 1 base and J gave up 3 bases, with 12 bases separating them. Germline loops: CDR1 LGHNA, CDR2 YSLEER. The CDR3 length is 15 residues. CDR3 in amino acids: CASSQVKERDTEAFF. The CDR3 coding sequence is TGCGCCAGCAGCCAAGTGAAGGAGAGGGACACTGAAGCTTTCTTT.

V and J are TRBV6-5 and TRBJ1-1, with D maybe TRBD1 (6 bases). This CDR3 spans 14 amino acids. Germline V lookup: CDR1 MNHEY, CDR2 SVGAGI. Trimming stripped 5 bases from V and 3 bases from J, with 13 bases between. The CDR3 region has the DNA TGTGCCAGCAGTAGGGGGTCGAGCGACACTGAAGCTTTCTTT. The encoded protein is CASSRGSSDTEAFF.

This clone was seen a few times. The V gene is TRBV5-1, the J gene TRBJ1-4, with 9 nucleotides matching TRBD1. The trim removed 4 bases at V and 8 bases at J, leaving 9 bases unmatched. This CDR3 is 15 amino acids long. Germline values: CDR1 SGHRS, CDR2 YFSETQ. DNA of the CDR3: TGCGCCAGCAGCCCGGGACAGGGATGGGGGGAAAAACTGTTTTTT. Its protein is CASSPGQGWGEKLFF.

V usage is TRBV9 and J usage is TRBJ2-5; 8 nucleotides align to TRBD1. Germline V gene lookup returns CDR1 SGDLS and CDR2 YYNGEE. Trimming at V came to 4 bases and at J to 5 bases, leaving 7 bases not matched to a gene. This CDR3 region has 14 residues. DNA of the CDR3: TGTGCCAGCAGCCCCTCAGGGGGCCTGGAGACCCAGTACTTC. Protein sequence: CASSPSGGLETQYF.

The chain couples TRBV5-1 to TRBJ1-3, with 9 positions matching TRBD1. The V and J ends lost 0 bases and 1 base, in that order; junction bases with no gene match: 2. The CDR3 covers 16 residues. Germline V gene data show CDR1 as SGHRS and CDR2 as YFSETQ. The CDR3 DNA is TGCGCCAGCAGCTTGGTAGGGACAGGGTCTGGAAACACCATATATTTT. Translation gives CASSLVGTGSGNTIYF.

The V and J genes are TRBV30 and TRBJ1-4; 7 bases align to TRBD1. This CDR3 has 14 residues. The germline V gene encodes CDR1 GTSNPN and CDR2 SVGIG (reference sequence). V shed 0 bases and J 7 bases; nucleotides not matched to a gene: 5. CDR3 amino acids: CAWSVQGTGEKLFF. The CDR3 DNA follows: TGTGCCTGGAGTGTACAGGGGACGGGTGAAAAACTGTTTTTT.

J is TRBJ2-2 and V is TRBV7-2, with D possibly being TRBD2 (7 bases). Germline assignment: CDR1 SGHTA and CDR2 FQGNSA. This CDR3 has 17 amino acids. The V end lost 5 bases, the J end lost 4 bases, and 20 bases lay between the germline ends. CDR3 nucleotide sequence: TGTGCCAGCAGCCTTTTTCGAGGGGGGGACGGCACCGGGGAGCTGTTTTTT. It translates to CASSLFRGGDGTGELFF.

This chain joins TRBV7-2 and TRBJ1-5; D is perhaps TRBD1 (5 bases). The CDR3 spans 13 residues. Germline-derived CDR1 and CDR2 are SGHTA and FQGNSA. The V end was cut by 7 bases, the J end by 4 bases, with 11 bases between. Here the CDR3 reads CASTRDSNQPQHF. CDR3 in DNA: TGTGCCAGCACCAGGGACTCGAATCAGCCCCAGCATTTT. Filled out from reference TRBV7-2 and TRBJ1-5, the complete variable domain reads GAGVSQSPSNKVTEKGKDVELRCDPISGHTALYWYRQSLGQGLEFLIYFQGNSAPDKSGLPSDRFSAERTGGSVSTLTIQRTQQEDSAVYLCASTRDSNQPQHFGDGTRLSIL.

This chain joins TRBV5-5 and TRBJ2-7; D is ambiguous. The germline gives CDR1 SGHKS, CDR2 YYEKEE (reference sequence). V lost 0 bases and J lost 0, with 7 bases in between. The CDR3 extends over 14 amino acids. The CDR3 DNA follows: TGTGCCAGCAGCTTGGGGGCCGGCTCCTACGAGCAGTACTTC. Amino acid sequence: CASSLGAGSYEQYF.

The chain carries TRBV6-5 and TRBJ2-3, with TRBD1 matching 7 bases. The length of the CDR3 is 16 residues. CDR1 MNHEY and CDR2 SVGAGI come from the germline V gene. V was pared by 2 bases and J by 1 base, with 6 bases of the junction left unmatched. The CDR3 loop is CASSYPRGGRTDTQYF. DNA of the CDR3: TGTGCCAGCAGTTACCCCAGAGGGGGCCGCACAGATACGCAGTATTTT.

The J gene is TRBJ1-4, the V gene TRBV2, with 10 bases matching TRBD1. The CDR3 length is 16 residues. Trimming cost V 8 bases and J 8 bases; bases outside gene matches: 14. Germline CDR1 and CDR2: SNHLY and FYNNEI. The CDR3 coding sequence is TGTGCCAGCTTAATCACGGGACAGGGGTTCTTAGAAAAACTGTTTTTT. Its protein product is CASLITGQGFLEKLFF.

This clone was found a few times. V is TRBV7-6 and J is TRBJ1-3; D not certain. Per the germline V gene, CDR1 is SGHVS and CDR2 is FNYEAQ. Trimming took off 5 bases at V and 1 base at J, with 9 bases between the two ends. CDR3 length equals 14 residues. The DNA of the CDR3 is TGTGCCAGCAGCCCCGGTGGTTCTGGAAACACCATATATTTT. This translates into CASSPGGSGNTIYF.

The gene calls are TRBV19 and TRBJ2-5; 7 bases match TRBD1. Germline values: CDR1 LNHDA, CDR2 SQIVND (reference sequence). After removal of 4 bases from V and 13 bases from J, the junction contained 9 bases not matched to a gene. This CDR3 spans 12 amino acids. The CDR3: CASSTRTGRRYF. The CDR3 nucleotides read TGTGCCAGTAGTACCAGGACAGGTCGGCGGTACTTC.

The chain recombines TRBV11-2 with TRBJ1-4; TRBD1 is a possible D gene (5 bases). Germline CDR1 SGHAT, CDR2 FQNNGV. V was clipped by 5 bases and J by 4 bases, with 8 bases between them. This CDR3 contains 13 residues. CDR3 loop: CASSRGRNEKLFF. The CDR3 nucleotides read TGTGCCAGCAGCAGGGGCCGTAATGAAAAACTGTTTTTT.

The chain is built from TRBV7-6 and TRBJ2-2; 7 positions match TRBD1. The CDR3 has 16 residues. V lost 2 bases to trimming and J lost 4 bases; unmatched junction nucleotides: 7. Germline CDR1 and CDR2: SGHVS and FNYEAQ. The CDR3 nucleotides read TGTGCCAGCAGCTTAATAGTAGGGGGCGGCACCGGGGAGCTGTTTTTT. Its translation: CASSLIVGGGTGELFF.

The chain carries TRBV29-1 and TRBJ2-2, with 9 bases aligning to TRBD1. The CDR3 consists of 12 residues. From germline, CDR1 is SQVTM and CDR2 ANQGSEA. After removal of 6 bases from V and 9 bases from J, the junction contained 5 bases not matched to a gene. The CDR3 is CSVQGAGRELFF. The CDR3 DNA is TGCAGCGTACAGGGGGCTGGGAGGGAGCTGTTTTTT.

The chain recombines TRBV4-2 with TRBJ2-5; TRBD1 agrees at 8 bases. Trimming at V came to 5 bases and at J to 2 bases, leaving 10 bases not matched to a gene. CDR1 LGHNA and CDR2 YNFKEQ come from the germline V gene. The CDR3 is 16 amino acids. CDR3 sequence reads: CASSLSDRGGQETQYF. The CDR3 DNA follows: TGTGCCAGCAGCTTATCCGACAGGGGTGGGCAAGAGACCCAGTACTTC.

This clone was found a few times. The chain employs TRBV7-2 and TRBJ1-2; D gene ambiguous. Trimming left V 4 bases short and J 0 bases short, with 6 bases between. The CDR3 totals 13 residues. CDR1 SGHTA and CDR2 FQGNSA come from the germline V gene. The DNA for the CDR3 is TGTGCCAGCAGCTCGACAACTAACTATGGCTACACCTTC. Translating it yields CASSSTTNYGYTF. Full variable domain (outside the CDR3, taken from reference TRBV7-2 and TRBJ1-2): GAGVSQSPSNKVTEKGKDVELRCDPISGHTALYWYRQSLGQGLEFLIYFQGNSAPDKSGLPSDRFSAERTGGSVSTLTIQRTQQEDSAVYLCASSSTTNYGYTFGSGTRLTVV.

The J gene is TRBJ2-7, the V gene TRBV29-1, with D perhaps matching TRBD2 (6 bases). Germline V gene lookup returns CDR1 SQVTM and CDR2 ANQGSEA. The CDR3 is 13 residues long. Between the trimmed V and J ends, which lost 5 bases and 2 bases, there was a span of 13 bases. CDR3 residues: CSVSGGLTYEQYF. CDR3 DNA: TGCAGCGTTTCAGGAGGGTTGACCTACGAGCAGTACTTC.

V and J are TRBV18 and TRBJ2-1; D is possibly TRBD2 (5 bases). The CDR3 loop spans 17 amino acids. V lost 6 bases and J lost 0, with 18 bases in between. In germline, CDR1 is KGHSH, CDR2 LQKENI. CDR3 residues: CASSLIPGVSSYNEQFF. CDR3 nucleotide sequence: TGTGCCAGCTCCCTCATTCCCGGGGTGAGCTCCTACAATGAGCAGTTCTTC.

This clone was seen a few times. Here the CDR3 reads CAISETYSDTQYF. The CDR3 DNA sequence: TGTGCCATCAGTGAGACCTATTCGGATACGCAGTATTTT. The gene calls are TRBV10-3 and TRBJ2-3; no definite D call. V lost 2 bases to trimming and J lost 6 bases, with 9 bases between them. CDR3 length: 13 residues. Germline values: CDR1 ENHRY, CDR2 SYGVKD.

As for this clone: This CDR3 is also generated by other DNA sequences in the sample. The gene calls are TRBV9 and TRBJ1-6, with TRBD1 matching 10 bases. This CDR3 comprises 14 residues. Germline assignment: CDR1 SGDLS and CDR2 YYNGEE. The ends lost 5 bases at V and 10 bases at J; junction bases unmatched: 6. The CDR3 nucleotides are TGTGCCAGCAGTCCGGGACAGGGGAGCTCACCCCTCCACTTT. Translating it yields CASSPGQGSSPLHF.